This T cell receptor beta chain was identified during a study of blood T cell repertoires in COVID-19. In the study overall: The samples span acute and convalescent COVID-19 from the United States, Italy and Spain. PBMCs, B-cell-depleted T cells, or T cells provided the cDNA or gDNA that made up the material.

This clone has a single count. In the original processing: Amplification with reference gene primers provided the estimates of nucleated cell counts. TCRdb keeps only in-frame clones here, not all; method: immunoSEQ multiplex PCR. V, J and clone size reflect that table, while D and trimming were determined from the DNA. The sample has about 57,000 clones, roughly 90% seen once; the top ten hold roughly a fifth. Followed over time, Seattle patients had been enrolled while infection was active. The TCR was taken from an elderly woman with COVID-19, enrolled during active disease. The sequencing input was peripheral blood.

CDR3: CASSPTPQYF. CDR3 DNA: TGTGCCAGCAGCCCCACTCCCCAGTACTTC. V gene TRBV7-6 combines with J gene TRBJ2-5, with D unresolved. Trimming shortened V by 5 bases and J by 9 bases, and 7 bases separated the two germline ends. The CDR3 has 10 amino acids. Per the germline V gene, CDR1 is SGHVS and CDR2 is FNYEAQ.